These T cell receptor beta chains were read from a single sample in a study of human versus mouse CDR3 diversity and MHC coevolution. Produced via immunoSEQ multiplex PCR; TCRdb's table is partial and in-frame only. The sample carries approximately 81,000 clones, 85% to 95% recorded once. The sequencing sample was made of naive CD4+ T cells from blood. The receptors shown here come from a person between 25 and 70 years old in good health. Both conserved end residues are part of each CDR3. D genes are given only for firm matches.

d_gene: .
v_gene: TRBV19
CDR3aa: CASSIKAMNTEAFF

d_gene: .
v_gene: TRBV5-5
CDR3aa: CASSSAWGRNEQFF

d_gene: TRBD2
v_gene: TRBV9
CDR3aa: CASSVGGGSAQETQYF

d_gene: .
v_gene: TRBV15
CDR3aa: CATIKDRRNEKLFF

d_gene: .
v_gene: TRBV5-1
CDR3aa: CASSLVQSSSYNEQFF

d_gene: .
v_gene: TRBV30
CDR3aa: CAWSRGKGGTEAFF

d_gene: .
v_gene: TRBV6-5
CDR3aa: CASSSLDRNTEAFF

d_gene: TRBD1
v_gene: TRBV28
CDR3aa: CASSGQGDPNTEAFF

d_gene: .
v_gene: TRBV5-1
CDR3aa: CASSQGAASYEQYF

d_gene: TRBD1
v_gene: TRBV7-8
CDR3aa: CASSTSGTGLTEAFF

d_gene: TRBD1
v_gene: TRBV6-6
CDR3aa: CASNPPGQGPEKLFF